The clone carrying this TCR beta chain has a count of ten or more. Its antigen is as yet unknown. This entry is derived from a study of tumor-infiltrating lymphocytes in primary liver carcinoma. Turning to the study itself: Patients, male and female, were 30 to 69 years old. Measuring roughly 4 to 10 cm across, the tumors were staged as T1-T3 N0M0. Study-wide findings and caveats: It was in tumors, not blood, that the top-250-clone fraction was significantly higher (p = 0.039).

Germline DNA was also extracted, while the blood RNA originated from unsorted whole blood. Preoperatively, peripheral blood was drawn, around 4 milliliters in total. A primer in the constant region served to generate TCR beta cDNA from 450 to 600 ng of total RNA. Libraries for TCR beta were built through three nested multiplex PCR rounds, which together made up a slightly modified ARM-PCR procedure. The opening two PCR rounds, 10 cycles each, paired TRBV1-TRBV30 forward primers with a C-beta reverse primer. TCRdb independently ran MiXCR on the multiplex PCR reads; one entry per CDR3 protein. This table has about 320,000 distinct CDR3 sequences, more than 55% appearing once. The junction had 5 bases not matched to a gene; V was cut back by 4 bases and J by 3 bases. The CDR3 runs 15 residues. Per germline, CDR1 SQVTM and CDR2 ANQGSEA.

The chain employs TRBV29-1 and TRBJ2-1; 11 bases line up with TRBD2. The clonotype was recovered from a young woman with primary liver carcinoma and hepatitis B virus infection. The sequencing sample was made of peripheral blood. CDR3 sequence reads: CSVVSGLADYNEQFF. The CDR3 DNA is TGCAGCGTTGTATCGGGACTAGCGGACTACAATGAGCAGTTCTTC.